One and the same sample provided the 13 T cell receptor beta chains below, sequenced in a study of cytotoxic CD8 clonotypes in ibrutinib-treated CLL. Assay used: immunoSEQ multiplex PCR; TCRdb lists only in-frame clones, some missing. Here the sample spans some 140,000 clones, about 91% being singletons. Sequences were derived from PBMCs, sampled after 12 months of ibrutinib treatment. The source of these receptors is a human donor with chronic lymphocytic leukemia.

The gene calls are TRBV19 and TRBJ1-1; 7 bases are shared with TRBD1. The J segment lost 4 bases and the V segment lost 5 bases, leaving 7 bases of the junction unmatched. The CDR3 length is 14 residues. Germline CDR1 reads LNHDA; CDR2 reads SQIVND (reference sequence). The CDR3 DNA follows: TGTGCCAGTAGTCTCGGTAGGGGGCCCACTGAAGCTTTCTTT. This translates into CASSLGRGPTEAFF.

The chain employs TRBV7-3 and TRBJ2-2; either TRBD1 or TRBD2 may fit D (5 bases each). Germline V lookup: CDR1 SGHTA, CDR2 FQGTGA. This CDR3 comprises 16 residues. The V and J ends lost 1 base and 4 bases respectively, with 13 bases between them. The CDR3 protein is CASSLKRGSSTGELFF. The CDR3 bases are TGTGCCAGCAGCTTAAAACGGGGCTCATCCACCGGGGAGCTGTTTTTT.

The genes are TRBV7-8 and TRBJ2-4; D remains unclear. In germline, CDR1 is SGHVS, CDR2 FQNEAQ. The CDR3 is 13 amino acids. Trimming pared 6 bases from V and 5 bases from J, leaving 11 bases between. DNA for the CDR3: TGTGCCAGCAGGGGGTCCTACGAAAACATTCAGTACTTC. Its protein is CASRGSYENIQYF.

The chain combines TRBV7-9 with TRBJ1-4; D gene uncertain. The CDR3 totals 14 residues. The germline V gene encodes CDR1 SEHNR and CDR2 FQNEAQ (reference sequence). V lost 1 base, J lost 13 bases, and 16 bases lay in between. In DNA, the CDR3 is TGTGCCAGCAGCTTAGGAGGGCTTGGAGGGTCACTGTTTTTT. Translated, it gives CASSLGGLGGSLFF.

The chain links TRBV6-1 to TRBJ1-5; 8 nucleotides match TRBD1. The CDR3 consists of 13 residues. CDR1 and CDR2 from the germline V gene are MNHNS and SASEGT. The V gene end was trimmed by 11 bases and the J gene end by 3 bases; junction bases not matched to a gene: 6. CDR3 residues: CAGGTGPNQPQHF. DNA of the CDR3: TGTGCCGGGGGGACAGGTCCCAATCAGCCCCAGCATTTT.

This sequence joins TRBV19 and TRBJ1-1; the D gene is possibly TRBD1 (5 bases). V lost 10 bases and J lost 4, with 13 bases in between. The CDR3 runs 12 residues. Germline V gives CDR1 LNHDA, CDR2 SQIVND (reference sequence). CDR3 sequence (DNA): TGTGCCACCCTATTGGGGGGCACTGAAGCTTTCTTT. It yields the protein CATLLGGTEAFF.

This chain joins TRBV15 and TRBJ2-6; no firm D call. Trimming removed 0 bases from V and 0 bases from J, with 3 bases in between. The length of the CDR3 is 15 residues. From germline, CDR1 is LNHNV and CDR2 YYDKDF (reference sequence). For the CDR3, the DNA is TGTGCCACCAGCAGAGACGCCTCTGGGGCCAACGTCCTGACTTTC. This sequence encodes CATSRDASGANVLTF.

V and J are TRBV4-2 and TRBJ1-2, with no clear D. Trimming cost V 0 bases and J 8 bases, with 19 bases left between them. The germline CDR1 and CDR2 sequences are LGHNA and YNFKEQ. The CDR3 has 16 residues. The chain's CDR3 is CASSQEYIGPPWGYTF. The DNA for the CDR3 is TGTGCCAGCAGCCAAGAATATATCGGGCCACCCTGGGGCTACACCTTC.

This clone was seen once. The chain's CDR3 is CAISEFVLGESQSYEQYF. For the CDR3, the DNA is TGTGCCATCAGTGAGTTCGTGTTGGGCGAAAGTCAATCCTACGAGCAGTACTTC. V and J are TRBV10-3 and TRBJ2-7; no firm D call. Germline-derived CDR1 and CDR2 are ENHRY and SYGVKD. Trimming took 1 base from V and 1 from J, leaving 20 bases between them. This CDR3 is built from 18 residues.

The rearrangement joins TRBV11-3 to TRBJ2-3, with D uncertain. CDR1 is SGHNT and CDR2 is YENEEA in the germline V gene. There are 10 residues in the CDR3. V was clipped by 11 bases and J by 4 bases, with 7 bases between them. The CDR3 is CALMPDTQYF. The CDR3 nucleotides are TGTGCCCTGATGCCAGATACGCAGTATTTT.

This chain connects TRBV28 to TRBJ2-7; TRBD1 aligns across 11 bases. Germline loops: CDR1 MDHEN, CDR2 SYDVKM. Trimming cost V 7 bases and J 5 bases; bases outside gene matches: 7. The CDR3 runs 14 residues. The CDR3 region has the DNA TGTGCCAGCATCGGGACAGGGGGACCCCACGAGCAGTACTTC. Protein: CASIGTGGPHEQYF. The entire variable domain, with the rest obtained from reference TRBV28 and TRBJ2-7, is as follows: DVKVTQSSRYLVKRTGEKVFLECVQDMDHENMFWYRQDPGLGLRLIYFSYDVKMKEKGDIPEGYSVSREKKERFSLILESASTNQTSMYLCASIGTGGPHEQYFGPGTRLTVT.

The chain employs TRBV15 and TRBJ1-1, with D hard to call. This CDR3 comprises 14 residues. The V and J ends lost 6 bases and 1 base respectively, with 12 bases between them. The V gene's germline CDR1 is LNHNV and CDR2 YYDKDF (reference sequence). DNA of the CDR3: TGTGCCACCAGAAGGACCGGGTCGAACACTGAAGCTTTCTTT. Protein product: CATRRTGSNTEAFF.

This clone is a singleton in its sample. The rearrangement joins TRBV7-9 to TRBJ2-1; TRBD2 aligns across 8 bases. CDR1 is SEHNR and CDR2 is FQNEAQ in the germline V gene (reference sequence). J lost 8 bases, V lost 7 bases, and 10 bases had no gene match. CDR3 length: 14 residues. The CDR3, as DNA: TGTGCCAGCATCCAAGCGGGAGCACTCGATGAGCAGTTCTTC. It translates to CASIQAGALDEQFF.